This T cell receptor beta chain comes out of a study of CD8 T cells in ankylosing spondylitis. Overall study findings and caveats: The disease-linked clones had a CD8+ phenotype and low blood frequencies. A TCR beta motif made of several highly homologous variants seemed typical of ankylosing spondylitis blood. Reactive arthritis synovial fluid and blood previously showed some of these motif variants. According to the report, clones linked to the disease were significantly enriched in matched synovial fluid samples taken from ankylosing spondylitis patients.

In the case of this clonotype: Its specificity is not known.

TCR beta libraries were made by quantitative 5'-RACE with molecular barcodes. MiXCR was run by TCRdb on the 5' RACE reads, yielding one entry per CDR3 protein. The sample holds about 400,000 distinct CDR3 sequences, around 22% seen once. Trimming removed 2 bases from V and 2 bases from J; junction bases left unmatched: 6. The CDR3 spans 15 residues. Germline V gives CDR1 MNHEY, CDR2 SVGAGI. Sequencing was performed on blood, either unsorted or a sorted T cell fraction (not recorded which). The chain recombines TRBV6-5 with TRBJ2-7; 7 nucleotides align to TRBD2. This sequence was found in a male donor with ankylosing spondylitis. The CDR3 DNA is TGTGCCAGCAGTTACACAGCGGGGACCGCCTACGAGCAGTACTTC. It translates to CASSYTAGTAYEQYF.